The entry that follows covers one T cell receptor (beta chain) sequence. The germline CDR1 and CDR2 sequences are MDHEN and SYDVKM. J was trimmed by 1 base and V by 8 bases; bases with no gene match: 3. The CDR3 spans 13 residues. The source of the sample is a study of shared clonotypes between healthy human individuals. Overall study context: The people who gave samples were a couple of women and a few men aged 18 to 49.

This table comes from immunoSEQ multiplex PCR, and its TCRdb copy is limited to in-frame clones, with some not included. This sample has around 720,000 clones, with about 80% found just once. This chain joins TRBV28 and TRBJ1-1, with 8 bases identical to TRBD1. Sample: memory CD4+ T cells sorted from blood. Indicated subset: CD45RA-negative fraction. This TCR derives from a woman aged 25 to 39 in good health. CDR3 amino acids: CASGTGQNTEAFF. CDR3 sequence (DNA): TGTGCCAGCGGGACAGGTCAGAACACTGAAGCTTTCTTT.